This TCR beta chain derives from a study of shared clonotypes between healthy human individuals. TCRdb's copy holds only in-frame clones and misses some; the assay was immunoSEQ multiplex PCR. The table includes under 2,000,000 clones, over 85% detected once. The CDR3 has 15 residues. Germline CDR1 and CDR2: SGHTA and FQGNSA. V dropped 5 bases and J dropped 5; count of bases not matched to a gene: 8. Naive CD8 populations comprised CD45RO-negative cells positively selected for CCR7, excluding terminally differentiated effector memory CD45RA+ cells. The gene calls are TRBV7-2 and TRBJ2-7; TRBD2 aligns across 11 bases. The origin of this receptor is a man aged 18 to 35 in good health. Sequenced: naive CD8+ T cells sorted from blood. The CDR3 here is CASSLTSGSPDEQYF. The CDR3, as DNA: TGTGCCAGCAGCCTCACTAGCGGGAGTCCCGACGAGCAGTACTTC.